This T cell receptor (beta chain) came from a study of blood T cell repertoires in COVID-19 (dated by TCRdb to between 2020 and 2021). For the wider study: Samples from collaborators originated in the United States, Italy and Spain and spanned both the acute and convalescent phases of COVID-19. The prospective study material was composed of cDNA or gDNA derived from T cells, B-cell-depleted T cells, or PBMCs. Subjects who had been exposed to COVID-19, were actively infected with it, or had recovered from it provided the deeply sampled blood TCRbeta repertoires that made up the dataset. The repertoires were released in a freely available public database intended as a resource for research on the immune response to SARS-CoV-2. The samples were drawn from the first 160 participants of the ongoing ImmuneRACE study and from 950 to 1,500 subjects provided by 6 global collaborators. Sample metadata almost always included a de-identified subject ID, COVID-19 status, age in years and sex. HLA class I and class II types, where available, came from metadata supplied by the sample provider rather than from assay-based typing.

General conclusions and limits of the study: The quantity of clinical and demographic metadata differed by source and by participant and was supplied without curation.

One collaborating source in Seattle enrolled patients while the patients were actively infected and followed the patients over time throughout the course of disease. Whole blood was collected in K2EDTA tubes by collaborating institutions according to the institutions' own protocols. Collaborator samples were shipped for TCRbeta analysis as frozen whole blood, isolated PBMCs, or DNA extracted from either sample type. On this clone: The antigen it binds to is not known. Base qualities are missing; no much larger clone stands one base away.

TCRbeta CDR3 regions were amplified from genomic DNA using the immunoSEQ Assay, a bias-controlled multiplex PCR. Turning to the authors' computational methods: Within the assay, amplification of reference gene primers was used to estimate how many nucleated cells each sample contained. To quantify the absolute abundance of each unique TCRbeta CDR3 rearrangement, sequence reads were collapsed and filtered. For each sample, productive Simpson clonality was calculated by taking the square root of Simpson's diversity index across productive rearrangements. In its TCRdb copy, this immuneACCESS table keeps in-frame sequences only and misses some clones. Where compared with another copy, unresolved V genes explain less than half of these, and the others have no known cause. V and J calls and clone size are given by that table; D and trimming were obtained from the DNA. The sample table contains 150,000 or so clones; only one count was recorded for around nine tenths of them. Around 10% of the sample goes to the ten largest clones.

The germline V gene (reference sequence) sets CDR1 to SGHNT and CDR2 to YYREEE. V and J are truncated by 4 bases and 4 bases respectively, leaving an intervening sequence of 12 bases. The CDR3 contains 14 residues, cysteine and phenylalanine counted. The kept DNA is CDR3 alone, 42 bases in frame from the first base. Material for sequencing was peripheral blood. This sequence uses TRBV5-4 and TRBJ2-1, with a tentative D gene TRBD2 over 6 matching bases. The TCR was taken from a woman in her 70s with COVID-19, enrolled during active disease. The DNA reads TGTGCCAGCAGCCTCGGGACTTCTTACAATGAGCAGTTCTTC. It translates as CASSLGTSYNEQFF.